The rows below give T cell receptor beta chains drawn from one sample of a study of T-cell memory formation after mild COVID-19. MiXCR was run by TCRdb on the 5' RACE reads, yielding one entry per CDR3 protein. The top ten clones hold around 0.81% of a sample with tens of thousands of distinct CDR3 sequences, 5% to 7% of them seen once. Sequencing was done on a sample of PBMCs or a T cell subset sorted from them (not recorded which). The receptor set was obtained from an adult who had mild COVID-19 (a few samples of this study predate the infection). Cell type and time point are not known. Each CDR3 is given with its conserved first and last residue. The D gene is left open where the match is weak. Not all rows give a size; the values are once, few, many and, for expanded clones, a class.

J: TRBJ2-7
D: -
V: TRBV5-1
size: -
length: 14
CDR3: CASSPTQGSYEQYF
DNA: TGCGCCAGCAGCCCAACACAGGGTTCCTACGAGCAGTACTTC

J: TRBJ2-1
D: TRBD1
V: TRBV24-1
size: few
length: 15
CDR3: CATSDGQGAYIEQFF
DNA: TGTGCCACCAGTGATGGGCAGGGGGCCTACATTGAGCAGTTCTTC

J: TRBJ2-4
D: TRBD1
V: TRBV7-9
size: many
length: 22
CDR3: CASSFPRAGGHNLASAKNIQYF
DNA: TGTGCCAGCAGCTTCCCTCGAGCAGGGGGCCATAATCTTGCCTCGGCCAAAAACATTCAGTACTTC

J: TRBJ2-1
D: -
V: TRBV7-9
size: -
length: 16
CDR3: CASSLTGTRGANEQFF
DNA: TGTGCCAGCAGCCTAACCGGGACAAGAGGCGCAAATGAGCAGTTCTTC

J: TRBJ1-1
D: -
V: TRBV12-3/TRBV12-4
size: -
length: 15
CDR3: CASSLSWRGDTEAFF
DNA: TGTGCCAGCAGTTTATCGTGGCGCGGTGACACTGAAGCTTTCTTT

J: TRBJ2-5
D: -
V: TRBV5-1
size: -
length: 14
CDR3: CASSNRERGETQYF
DNA: TGCGCCAGCAGCAACCGCGAAAGGGGAGAGACCCAGTACTTC

J: TRBJ2-7
D: -
V: TRBV20-1
size: many
length: 14
CDR3: CSARDLIRSGEQYF
DNA: TGCAGTGCTAGAGATCTAATACGCTCGGGCGAGCAGTACTTC

J: TRBJ2-7
D: -
V: TRBV28
size: many
length: 11
CDR3: CASSSLGEQYF
DNA: TGTGCCAGCAGTTCCCTAGGAGAGCAGTACTTC

J: TRBJ2-7
D: -
V: TRBV6-2/TRBV6-3
size: many
length: 16
CDR3: CASSYQKKGTIYEQYF
DNA: TGTGCCAGCAGTTACCAAAAGAAGGGGACCATCTACGAGCAGTACTTC

J: TRBJ1-5
D: -
V: TRBV2
size: few
length: 13
CDR3: CASSEQPNQPQHF
DNA: TGTGCCAGCAGTGAACAGCCCAATCAGCCCCAGCATTTT